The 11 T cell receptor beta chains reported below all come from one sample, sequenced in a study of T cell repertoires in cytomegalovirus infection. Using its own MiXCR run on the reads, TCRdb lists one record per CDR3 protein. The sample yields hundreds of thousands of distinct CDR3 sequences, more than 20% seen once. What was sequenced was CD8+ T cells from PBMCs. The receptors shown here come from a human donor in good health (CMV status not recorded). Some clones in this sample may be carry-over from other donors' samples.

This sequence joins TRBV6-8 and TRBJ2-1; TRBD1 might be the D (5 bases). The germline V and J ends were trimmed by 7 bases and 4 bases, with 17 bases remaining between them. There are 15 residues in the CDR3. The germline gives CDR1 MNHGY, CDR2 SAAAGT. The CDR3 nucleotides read TGTGCCAGCACCCTATCAGGGTTTAGTTACAATGAGCAGTTCTTC. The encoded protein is CASTLSGFSYNEQFF.

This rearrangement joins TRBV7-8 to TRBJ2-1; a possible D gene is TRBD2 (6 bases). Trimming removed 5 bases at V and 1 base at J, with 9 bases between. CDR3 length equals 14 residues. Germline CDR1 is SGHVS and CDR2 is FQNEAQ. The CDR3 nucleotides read TGTGCCAGCAGCGACCGGGAGTCCTACAATGAGCAGTTCTTC. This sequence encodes CASSDRESYNEQFF.

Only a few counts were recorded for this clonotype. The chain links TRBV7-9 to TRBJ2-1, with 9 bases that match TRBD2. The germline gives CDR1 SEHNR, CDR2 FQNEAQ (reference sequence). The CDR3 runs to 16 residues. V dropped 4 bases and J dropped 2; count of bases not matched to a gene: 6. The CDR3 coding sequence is TGTGCCAGCAGCTACCGCGGCGGGGGGGCCTACAATGAGCAGTTCTTC. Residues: CASSYRGGGAYNEQFF.

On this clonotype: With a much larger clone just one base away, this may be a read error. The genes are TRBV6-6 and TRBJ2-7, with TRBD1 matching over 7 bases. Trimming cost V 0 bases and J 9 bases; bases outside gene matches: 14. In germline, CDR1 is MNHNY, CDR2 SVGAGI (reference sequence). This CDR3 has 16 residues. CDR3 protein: CASSYSNSQGFHVQYF. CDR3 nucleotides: TGTGCCAGCAGTTACTCGAACTCACAGGGGTTCCACGTGCAGTACTTC.

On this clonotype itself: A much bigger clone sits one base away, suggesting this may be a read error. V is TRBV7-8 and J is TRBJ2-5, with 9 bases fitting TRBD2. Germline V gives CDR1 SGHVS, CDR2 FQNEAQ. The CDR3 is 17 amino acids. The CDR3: CANSPDAGGLLWETQYF. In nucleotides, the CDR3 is TGTGCCAACAGCCCAGACGCGGGGGGGCTTCTTTGGGAGACCCAGTACTTC.

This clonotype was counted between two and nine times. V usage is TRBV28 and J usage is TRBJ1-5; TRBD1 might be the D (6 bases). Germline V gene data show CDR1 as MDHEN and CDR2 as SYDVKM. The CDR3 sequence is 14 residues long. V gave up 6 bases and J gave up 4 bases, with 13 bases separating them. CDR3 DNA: TGTGCCAGCAGAACAGGGAGGTGGAATCAGCCCCAGCATTTT. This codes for CASRTGRWNQPQHF.

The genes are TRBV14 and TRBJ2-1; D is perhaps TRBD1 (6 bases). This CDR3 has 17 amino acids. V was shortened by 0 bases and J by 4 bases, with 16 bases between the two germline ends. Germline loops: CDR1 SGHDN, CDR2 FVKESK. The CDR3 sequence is CASSQDPWQGLYNEQFF. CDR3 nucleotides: TGTGCCAGCAGCCAAGATCCGTGGCAGGGGTTATACAATGAGCAGTTCTTC.

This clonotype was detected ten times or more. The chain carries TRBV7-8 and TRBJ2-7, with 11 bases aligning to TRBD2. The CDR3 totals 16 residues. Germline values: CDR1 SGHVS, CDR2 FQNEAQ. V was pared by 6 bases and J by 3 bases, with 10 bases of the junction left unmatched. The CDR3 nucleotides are TGTGCCAGCAGTCCCACCCTAGCGGGGGGAGTCTACGAGCAGTACGTC. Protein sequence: CASSPTLAGGVYEQYV.

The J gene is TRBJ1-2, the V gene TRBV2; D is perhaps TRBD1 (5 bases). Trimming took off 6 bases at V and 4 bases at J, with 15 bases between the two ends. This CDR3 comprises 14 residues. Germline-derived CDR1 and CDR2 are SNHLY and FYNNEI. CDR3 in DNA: TGTGCCAGCAGCCTAGGGGCGGCCAGCTATGGCTACACCTTC. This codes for CASSLGAASYGYTF.

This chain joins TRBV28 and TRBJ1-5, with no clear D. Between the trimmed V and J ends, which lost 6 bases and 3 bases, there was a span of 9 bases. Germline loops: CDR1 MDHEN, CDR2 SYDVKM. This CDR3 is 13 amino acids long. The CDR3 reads CASSRSFNQPQHF. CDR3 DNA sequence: TGTGCCAGCAGCCGATCGTTCAATCAGCCCCAGCATTTT.

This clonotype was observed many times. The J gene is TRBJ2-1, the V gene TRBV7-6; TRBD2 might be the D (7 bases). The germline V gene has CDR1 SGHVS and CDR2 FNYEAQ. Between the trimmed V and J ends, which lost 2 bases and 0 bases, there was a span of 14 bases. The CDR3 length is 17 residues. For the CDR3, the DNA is TGTGCCAGCAGCTTAAGGGGGGGCCCTAGCTCCTACAATGAGCAGTTCTTC. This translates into CASSLRGGPSSYNEQFF.